This is a list of T cell receptor beta chains from one sample in a study of neurological immune-mediated disorders. TCRdb itself ran the 5' RACE reads through MiXCR, one entry per CDR3 protein. The sample lists approximately 48,000 distinct CDR3 sequences, 9% to 12% seen once, with over 4% in the top ten. Sequenced: PBMCs. Source of these receptors: a man between 65 and 85 years old with HTLV-1-associated myelopathy (HAM/TSP). The CDR3 runs from the conserved cysteine through the conserved F or W. The order of the fields is V gene, J gene, CDR3 protein.

>TRBV20-1|TRBJ1-1
CSARDQTTEAFF
>TRBV18|TRBJ2-3
CASSPPGTGGADTQYF
>TRBV20-1|TRBJ2-3
CSATQLAGRTDTQYF
>TRBV20-1|TRBJ2-3
CSTTAALEPQYF
>TRBV12-3/TRBV12-4|TRBJ1-1
CASSLAHGGNEDFF
>TRBV5-1|TRBJ1-2
CASSLEGQGLDGYTF
>TRBV7-2|TRBJ2-1
CASSSDGGWNNEQFF
>TRBV20-1|TRBJ2-7
CSAPTSGRTSYEQYF
>TRBV7-3|TRBJ2-3
CASSFSGTTTDTQYF
>TRBV5-5|TRBJ2-7
CASSPGTGGVYEQYF
>TRBV12-3/TRBV12-4|TRBJ1-5
CASSLTGGNQPQHF
>TRBV12-3/TRBV12-4|TRBJ2-1
CASSPGASGSYNEQFF
>TRBV12-3/TRBV12-4|TRBJ1-5
CASSLGGRGLNQPQHF
>TRBV5-4|TRBJ2-2
CASSLLWGPAGELFF
>TRBV20-1|TRBJ2-5
CSAPRGERGVEDTQYF
>TRBV6-6|TRBJ2-3
CASSYANVFVSGISDTQYF
>TRBV9|TRBJ2-1
CASSVGGGFGEQFF
>TRBV28|TRBJ2-5
CASSSLGKETQYF
>TRBV12-3/TRBV12-4|TRBJ2-5
CASSWNGGETQYF
>TRBV20-1|TRBJ2-1
CSASIGLAGRGGSYNEQFF
>TRBV9|TRBJ1-6
CASSGARNSPLHF
>TRBV5-1|TRBJ2-5
CASRTLRSQETQYF
>TRBV5-6|TRBJ2-5
CASSPPLGGITETQYF
>TRBV27|TRBJ1-4
CASSLFGNTNEKLFF
>TRBV6-6|TRBJ2-3
CASVSRGRIVDTQYF
>TRBV5-5|TRBJ2-3
CASSLSWTRHPDTQYF
>TRBV28|TRBJ2-1
CASSEGGGTYNEQFF
>TRBV6-2/TRBV6-3|TRBJ2-3
CASSHGTDTQYF
>TRBV7-9|TRBJ2-3
CASSPGKSPDTQYF
>TRBV7-2|TRBJ2-3
CASSLAASLAGEKDTQYF
>TRBV11-2|TRBJ2-2
CASSLIPIGELFF
>TRBV27|TRBJ2-6
CARVRPHPGANVLTF
>TRBV29-1|TRBJ2-1
CSVAASGGNEQFF
>TRBV29-1|TRBJ2-7
CSVAGSTGREYEQYF
>TRBV18|TRBJ1-5
CASSPPGNPFNQPQHF
>TRBV5-4|TRBJ2-3
CASSAPTDTQYF
>TRBV2|TRBJ2-7
CASSGSTSGGVYEQYF
>TRBV6-6|TRBJ2-3
CASRNGHTDTQYF
>TRBV6-7|TRBJ1-6
CASRIRGGAYNSPLHF
>TRBV5-4|TRBJ2-3
CASSEEAFGDTQYF
>TRBV19|TRBJ2-3
CASSIRRDTQYF
>TRBV15|TRBJ2-7
CATSRGSSYEQYF
>TRBV7-9|TRBJ2-3
CASSLDLAGSSTDTQYF
>TRBV7-8|TRBJ2-2
CASSLLGLAGTGELFF
>TRBV5-1|TRBJ1-1
CASSLRGNTEAFF
>TRBV12-3/TRBV12-4|TRBJ2-5
CASSSDGGKGGPLGTQYF
>TRBV12-3/TRBV12-4|TRBJ2-2
CASRTSGRAGELFF
>TRBV2|TRBJ2-5
CASSEVRGRAGETQYF
>TRBV19|TRBJ2-7
CASSIGGSPIYEQYF
>TRBV29-1|TRBJ2-7
CSVRPTHGTYEQYF
>TRBV20-1|TRBJ2-3
CSAPQGTDTQYF
>TRBV5-5|TRBJ2-3
CASSFIRGSTDTQYF
>TRBV5-1|TRBJ2-6
CASTLGGLSSGANVLTF
>TRBV13|TRBJ2-3
CASRRAGRDRDTQYF
>TRBV7-8|TRBJ1-5
CASSLGATGGNQPQHF
>TRBV11-2|TRBJ2-1
CASSLVGGRRYNEQFF
>TRBV7-3|TRBJ1-1
CASSLNALNTEAFF
>TRBV4-1|TRBJ1-2
CASSHPPGQKSGYTF
>TRBV24-1|TRBJ2-1
CATSDFGPPYTGNEQFF
>TRBV20-1|TRBJ1-1
CSERGATEISAFF